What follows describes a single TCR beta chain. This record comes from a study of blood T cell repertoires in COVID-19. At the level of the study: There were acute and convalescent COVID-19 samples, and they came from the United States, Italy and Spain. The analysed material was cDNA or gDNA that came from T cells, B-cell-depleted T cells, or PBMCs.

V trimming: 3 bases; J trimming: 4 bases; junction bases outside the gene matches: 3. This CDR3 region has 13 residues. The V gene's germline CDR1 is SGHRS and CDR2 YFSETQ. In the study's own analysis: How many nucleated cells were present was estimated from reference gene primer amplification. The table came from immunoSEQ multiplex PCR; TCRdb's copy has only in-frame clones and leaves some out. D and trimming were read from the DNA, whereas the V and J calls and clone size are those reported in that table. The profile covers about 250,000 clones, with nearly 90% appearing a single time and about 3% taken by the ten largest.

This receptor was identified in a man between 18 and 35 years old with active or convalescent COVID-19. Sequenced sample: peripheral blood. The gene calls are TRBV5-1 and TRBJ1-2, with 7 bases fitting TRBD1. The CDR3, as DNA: TGCGCCAGCAGCTCGGGACAGCTCTATGGCTACACCTTC. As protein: CASSSGQLYGYTF.